Below are 30 T cell receptor beta chains sequenced from a single sample in a study of cytomegalovirus exposure and HLA in healthy donors. The PCR was carried out with 60 Vbeta primers and 13 Jbeta primers. Data came from immunoSEQ multiplex PCR; TCRdb stores just in-frame clones and leaves some out. Of about 160,000 clones listed, about 80% are singletons. The sample taken for sequencing was PBMCs. The receptors come from a man between 18 and 29 years old in good health and CMV-seropositive.

This CDR3 is CSVEVAERGGLYEQYF. In nucleotides, the CDR3 is TGCAGCGTTGAAGTGGCGGAGCGGGGGGGCTTGTACGAGCAGTACTTC. The V gene is TRBV29-1, the J gene TRBJ2-7; TRBD2 agrees at 10 bases. Germline trimming cut 1 base from V and 4 bases from J; bases unmatched to any gene: 10. The CDR3 loop spans 16 amino acids. Germline V lookup: CDR1 SQVTM, CDR2 ANQGSEA.

The gene calls are TRBV27 and TRBJ2-4; D possibly corresponds to TRBD1 (6 bases). This CDR3 has 15 amino acids. V dropped 3 bases and J dropped 2 bases, with 11 bases sitting between them. CDR1 MNHEY and CDR2 SMNVEV come from the germline V gene (reference sequence). The CDR3 loop reads CASSFGQGTKNIQYF. The CDR3 DNA follows: TGTGCCAGCAGTTTTGGGCAGGGGACCAAAAACATTCAGTACTTC.

V and J are TRBV14 and TRBJ1-3; 8 nucleotides agree with TRBD1. CDR1 and CDR2 from the germline V gene are SGHDN and FVKESK. Trimming removed 2 bases from V and 3 bases from J; junction bases left unmatched: 9. This CDR3 comprises 17 residues. CDR3 protein: CASSQWTGSSGGNTIYF. The CDR3 nucleotides read TGTGCCAGCAGCCAATGGACAGGGTCATCAGGTGGAAACACCATATATTTT. The variable domain in full, completed from reference TRBV14 and TRBJ1-3, reads EAGVTQFPSHSVIEKGQTVTLRCDPISGHDNLYWYRRVMGKEIKFLLHFVKESKQDESGMPNNRFLAERTGGTYSTLKVQPAELEDSGVYFCASSQWTGSSGGNTIYFGEGSWLTVV.

The chain employs TRBV19 and TRBJ2-1, with 9 bases identical to TRBD2. Germline-derived CDR1 and CDR2 are LNHDA and SQIVND (reference sequence). The CDR3 totals 20 residues. J gave up 2 bases and V 6 bases, and 20 bases lay outside the gene matches. CDR3 nucleotides: TGTGCCAGTAGGCTCCGGGGGACTAGCTCCACCCGGCCCCCCTACAATGAGCAGTTCTTC. Its protein product is CASRLRGTSSTRPPYNEQFF.

This clone was seen a handful of times. V and J are TRBV4-1 and TRBJ2-1; 10 bases are shared with TRBD2. The germline V gene encodes CDR1 MGHRA and CDR2 YSYEKL. This CDR3 contains 18 residues. V shed 0 bases and J 3 bases; nucleotides not matched to a gene: 8. The CDR3 region has the DNA TGCGCCAGCAGCCAAGATCCCGGACTAGCGGTGAACTACAATGAGCAGTTCTTC. Protein product: CASSQDPGLAVNYNEQFF.

CDR3 DNA sequence: TGTGCCAGCAGTGACAGGGGGTGGGATACGCAGTATTTT. Translating gives CASSDRGWDTQYF. The chain uses TRBV6-4 and TRBJ2-3; possibly TRBD1 for D (6 bases). The V gene lost 2 bases and the J gene lost 6 bases, with 9 bases spanning the gap. Germline V CDR1 and CDR2: MRHNA, SNTAGT. The CDR3 has 13 amino acids.

CDR3 loop: CASSPLAGGANYEQYF. The CDR3 DNA sequence: TGTGCCAGCAGTCCCCTAGCGGGAGGAGCGAACTACGAGCAGTACTTC. The chain is built from TRBV11-1 and TRBJ2-7; 11 positions match TRBD2. The V segment lost 6 bases and the J segment 3 bases; nucleotides outside the gene matches: 10. From germline, CDR1 is SGHAT and CDR2 FQDESV (reference sequence). CDR3 size: 16 residues.

The chain joins TRBV9 to TRBJ2-7, with TRBD1 identical over 7 bases. This CDR3 is 15 amino acids long. V was clipped by 4 bases and J by 5 bases; unmatched bases: 12. Looked up from germline, CDR1 is SGDLS and CDR2 is YYNGEE. The CDR3 DNA sequence: TGTGCCAGCAGCCTTCTGGGCGACAGGGACCACGAGCAGTACTTC. This gives the protein CASSLLGDRDHEQYF.

This chain links TRBV27 with TRBJ1-1; tentatively, D is TRBD1 (6 bases). This CDR3 comprises 15 residues. Germline CDR1 and CDR2: MNHEY and SMNVEV (reference sequence). The V gene lost 6 bases and the J gene lost 6 bases, with 20 bases spanning the gap. CDR3 DNA: TGTGCCAGCAGCCAATCACAGGGTGCTGGTCCTGAAGCTTTCTTT. Amino acids: CASSQSQGAGPEAFF.

CDR3 nucleotides: TGTGCCAGCGGGGAAGTGCAGTCATACGAGCAGTACTTC. Encoded protein: CASGEVQSYEQYF. The chain has TRBV2 and TRBJ2-7; no reliable D call. CDR1 is SNHLY and CDR2 is FYNNEI in the germline V gene. The CDR3 extends over 13 amino acids. V lost 8 bases and J lost 4, with 15 bases in between.

This rearrangement joins TRBV7-6 to TRBJ2-5; D possibly corresponds to TRBD2 (5 bases). The CDR3 consists of 18 residues. Germline V CDR1 and CDR2: SGHVS, FNYEAQ. The germline V and J ends were trimmed by 1 base and 1 base, with 19 bases remaining between them. The DNA for the CDR3 is TGTGCCAGCAGCTTAGGAGCCAAGACTATCGCATCCCAAGAGACCCAGTACTTC. Residues: CASSLGAKTIASQETQYF. The entire variable domain, with the rest obtained from reference TRBV7-6 and TRBJ2-5, is as follows: GAGVSQSPRYKVTKRGQDVALRCDPISGHVSLYWYRQALGQGPEFLTYFNYEAQQDKSGLPNDRFSAERPEGSISTLTIQRTEQRDSAMYRCASSLGAKTIASQETQYFGPGTRLLVL.

This sequence joins TRBV21-1 and TRBJ1-1; the table calls TRBD1, which could not be checked here. TRBV21-1 has pseudogene status. The CDR3 loop spans 18 amino acids. The CDR3 region is CASSSSWGVQGALTEAFF. The CDR3 coding sequence is TGTGCCAGCAGCTCATCATGGGGGGTACAGGGGGCGCTTACTGAAGCTTTCTTT.

The chain employs TRBV4-2 and TRBJ1-1; TRBD1 might be the D (5 bases). CDR1 and CDR2 (germline): LGHNA, YNFKEQ. Trimming took off 1 base at V and 1 base at J, with 19 bases between the two ends. The CDR3 extends over 18 amino acids. The CDR3 here is CASSQVSRRGFQNTEAFF. The DNA for the CDR3 is TGTGCCAGCAGCCAAGTATCCCGTCGGGGGTTTCAGAACACTGAAGCTTTCTTT.

This clone occurred once. This chain links TRBV9 with TRBJ2-3, with a possible D match to TRBD2 (5 bases). The germline V gene encodes CDR1 SGDLS and CDR2 YYNGEE. The CDR3 has 15 amino acids. The V end was cut by 1 base, the J end by 3 bases, with 12 bases between. Here the CDR3 reads CASSVPGRPTDTQYF. CDR3 nucleotides: TGTGCCAGCAGCGTACCGGGGAGACCAACAGATACGCAGTATTTT.

The V gene is TRBV6-4, the J gene TRBJ1-2; weak D call: TRBD1 (5 bases). CDR3 length: 13 amino acids. Trimming took 4 bases from V and 8 from J, leaving 14 bases between them. The germline V gene has CDR1 MRHNA and CDR2 SNTAGT. The CDR3 DNA reads TGTGCCAGCAGTGCTACAGGTTCATACGGCTACACCTTC. Protein sequence: CASSATGSYGYTF.

The rearrangement uses TRBV4-2 and TRBJ2-7; 7 nucleotides agree with TRBD1. Germline V lookup: CDR1 LGHNA, CDR2 YNFKEQ. CDR3 length equals 15 residues. Trimming removed 3 bases from V and 3 bases from J; junction bases left unmatched: 8. The CDR3 loop reads CASSQASGTDYEQYF. CDR3 bases: TGTGCCAGCAGCCAGGCATCCGGGACAGACTACGAGCAGTACTTC.

The chain carries TRBV6-5 and TRBJ2-7; D might be TRBD1 (5 bases). The length of the CDR3 is 13 residues. Germline V CDR1 and CDR2: MNHEY, SVGAGI. Trimming left V 5 bases short and J 1 base short, with 9 bases between. DNA of the CDR3: TGTGCCAGCAGTGAAAAGGGGTCCTACGAGCAGTACTTC. This sequence encodes CASSEKGSYEQYF.

This clone was recorded once. V is TRBV25-1 and J is TRBJ1-5, with TRBD1 identical over 7 bases. The CDR3 has 12 amino acids. V lost 7 bases, J lost 5 bases, and 2 bases stayed unmatched. Germline values: CDR1 MGHDK, CDR2 SYGVNS. The CDR3 DNA follows: TGTGCCAGCAAGGGGGCTGATCAGCCCCAGCATTTT. Protein product: CASKGADQPQHF.

This clone was found once. The chain joins TRBV20-1 to TRBJ2-7; weak D call: TRBD2 (6 bases). V was shortened by 5 bases and J by 4 bases, with 9 bases between the two germline ends. CDR3 length equals 11 residues. Per the germline V gene, CDR1 is DFQATT and CDR2 is SNEGSKA (reference sequence). The CDR3 spells CSAHRGYEQYF. CDR3 nucleotide sequence: TGCAGTGCTCACCGGGGGTACGAGCAGTACTTC.

The chain is built from TRBV18 and TRBJ1-2; D unclear. The CDR3 loop spans 14 amino acids. V lost 6 bases and J lost 0, with 11 bases in between. Germline CDR1 reads KGHSH; CDR2 reads LQKENI. Here the CDR3 reads CASSVSGANYGYTF. CDR3 sequence (DNA): TGTGCCAGCTCTGTATCCGGGGCTAACTATGGCTACACCTTC.

V is TRBV10-3 and J is TRBJ2-1, with 7 bases lining up with TRBD1. V lost 5 bases to trimming and J lost 0 bases; unmatched junction nucleotides: 4. CDR3 length: 15 residues. Germline V gene lookup returns CDR1 ENHRY and CDR2 SYGVKD. The CDR3 sequence: CAISTTGSSYNEQFF. The CDR3 DNA sequence: TGTGCCATCAGTACGACAGGGAGCTCCTACAATGAGCAGTTCTTC.

This chain joins TRBV6-6 and TRBJ1-5; D remains ambiguous. The germline gives CDR1 MNHNY, CDR2 SVGAGI (reference sequence). The V and J ends lost 0 bases and 7 bases respectively, with 10 bases between them. The CDR3 is made up of 14 amino acids. In DNA form, the CDR3 reads TGTGCCAGCAGTTACTCGGGCGGAGGACAGCCCCAGCATTTT. Protein product: CASSYSGGGQPQHF.

This clone was picked up one time. The CDR3 spells CASSHDGRGGRNEQFF. CDR3 bases: TGCGCCAGCAGCCACGACGGGCGGGGGGGCCGCAATGAGCAGTTCTTC. The chain is built from TRBV4-1 and TRBJ2-1, with TRBD2 identical over 9 bases. The V gene end was trimmed by 3 bases and the J gene end by 6 bases; junction bases not matched to a gene: 9. Germline-derived CDR1 and CDR2 are MGHRA and YSYEKL. The CDR3 sequence is 16 residues long.

This chain connects TRBV7-2 to TRBJ2-5, with D possibly matching TRBD1 (7 bases). The CDR3 is 11 amino acids. Trimming stripped 11 bases from V and 9 bases from J, with 16 bases between. CDR1 SGHTA and CDR2 FQGNSA come from the germline V gene. The CDR3 DNA reads TGTGCCTCGGGGGTCAGGGGGGCCCAGTACTTC. It specifies CASGVRGAQYF.

About this clone itself: Other DNA sequences of this sample code for an identical CDR3. The chain links TRBV7-2 to TRBJ2-7; the match to TRBD2 covers 10 bases. Germline V gene data show CDR1 as SGHTA and CDR2 as FQGNSA. V dropped 1 base and J dropped 6; count of bases not matched to a gene: 12. The CDR3 has 17 amino acids. The CDR3 nucleotides read TGTGCCAGCAGCTTAGATTCTGGGGCCAGCGGGAGGGCCGAGCAGTACTTC. Residues: CASSLDSGASGRAEQYF.

The rearrangement links TRBV5-8 to TRBJ2-7; perhaps TRBD1 as D (6 bases). The CDR3 has 14 residues. V lost 3 bases and J lost 0, with 10 bases in between. CDR1 SGHTS and CDR2 YDEGEE come from the germline V gene. The CDR3 loop reads CASSSEQGSYEQYF. Here the CDR3 DNA reads TGTGCCAGCAGCTCGGAACAGGGCTCCTACGAGCAGTACTTC.

As regards this clone: Relative to the germline gene, one junction end is altered; a read error may explain this. The chain combines TRBV15 with TRBJ1-1, with 9 bases lining up with TRBD1. Germline V gene lookup returns CDR1 LNHNV and CDR2 YYDKDF (reference sequence). The CDR3 consists of 16 residues. CDR3 residues: CATSRGGGQGNTETFF. The CDR3 bases are TGTGCCACCAGCAGAGGGGGTGGACAGGGGAACACTGAAACTTTCTTT.

The chain recombines TRBV18 with TRBJ1-1, with D tentatively TRBD1 (6 bases). Germline V gene lookup returns CDR1 KGHSH and CDR2 LQKENI. The CDR3 loop spans 14 amino acids. The germline V and J ends were trimmed by 2 bases and 4 bases, with 11 bases remaining between them. CDR3: CASSPGGLGTEAFF. Here the CDR3 DNA reads TGTGCCAGCTCACCAGGGGGCTTGGGCACTGAAGCTTTCTTT.

This sequence joins TRBV6-4 and TRBJ2-5; 13 nucleotides agree with TRBD2. The trim removed 0 bases at V and 5 bases at J, leaving 24 bases unmatched. The CDR3 is 23 amino acids. CDR1 and CDR2 (germline): MRHNA, SNTAGT. This CDR3 is CASSDSPLLLLAGGTAEEETQYF. The CDR3 bases are TGTGCCAGCAGTGACTCCCCGCTCCTTTTACTAGCGGGGGGGACTGCGGAGGAGGAGACCCAGTACTTC.

The CDR3 spells CASKTGLNQPQHF. DNA for the CDR3: TGTGCCAGCAAAACAGGTCTCAATCAGCCCCAGCATTTT. The chain uses TRBV18 and TRBJ1-5; the D gene is possibly TRBD1 (5 bases). CDR1 and CDR2 from the germline V gene are KGHSH and LQKENI. Between the trimmed V and J ends, which lost 8 bases and 3 bases, there was a span of 11 bases. This CDR3 is built from 13 residues.